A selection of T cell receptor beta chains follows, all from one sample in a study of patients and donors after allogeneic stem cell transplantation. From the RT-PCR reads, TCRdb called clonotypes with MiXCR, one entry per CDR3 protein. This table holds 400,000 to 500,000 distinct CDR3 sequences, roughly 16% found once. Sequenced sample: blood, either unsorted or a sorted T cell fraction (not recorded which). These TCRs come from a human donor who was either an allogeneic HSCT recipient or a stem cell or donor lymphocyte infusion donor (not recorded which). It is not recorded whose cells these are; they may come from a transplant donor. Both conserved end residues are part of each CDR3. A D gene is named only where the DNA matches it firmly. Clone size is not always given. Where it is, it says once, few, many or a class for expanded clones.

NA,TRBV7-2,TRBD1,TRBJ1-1,CASSPDRGLNTEAFF,TGTGCCAGCAGCCCAGACAGGGGTCTGAACACTGAAGCTTTCTTT
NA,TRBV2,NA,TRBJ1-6,CASSEQAKVGDSPLHF,TGTGCCAGCAGTGAGCAGGCCAAGGTCGGGGATTCACCCCTCCACTTT
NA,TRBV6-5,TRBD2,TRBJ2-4,CASSYSGEGRIGGKNIQYF,TGTGCCAGCAGTTACTCGGGGGAGGGGCGAATTGGAGGAAAAAACATTCAGTACTTC
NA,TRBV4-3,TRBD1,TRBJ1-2,CASSLGTGEYGYTF,TGCGCCAGCAGCCTCGGGACAGGGGAGTATGGCTACACCTTC
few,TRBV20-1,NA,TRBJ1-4,CSAHTEGMGEKLFF,TGCAGTGCCCACACCGAGGGTATGGGTGAAAAACTGTTTTTT
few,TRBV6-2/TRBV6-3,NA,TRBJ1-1,CASSYRPYPDGPDTEAFF,TGTGCCAGCAGTTACCGACCCTACCCGGACGGGCCTGACACTGAAGCTTTCTTT
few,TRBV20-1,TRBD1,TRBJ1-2,CSARDQYFLRDRGSGYTF,TGCAGTGCTAGAGATCAATACTTCCTTCGGGACAGGGGAAGCGGCTACACCTTC
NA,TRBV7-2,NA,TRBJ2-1,CASSLRGGGSYNEQFF,TGTGCCAGCAGCCTAAGGGGGGGCGGGTCCTACAATGAGCAGTTCTTC
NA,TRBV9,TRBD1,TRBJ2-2,CASSVGGGLHTGELFF,TGTGCCAGCAGCGTAGGAGGGGGCTTACACACCGGGGAGCTGTTTTTT
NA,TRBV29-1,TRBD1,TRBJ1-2,CSARTGNYGYTF,TGCAGCGCCAGGACAGGGAACTATGGCTACACCTTC
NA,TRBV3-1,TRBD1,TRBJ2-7,CASSQGGQGTLQQYF,TGTGCCAGCAGCCAAGGGGGACAGGGCACCCTCCAGCAGTACTTC
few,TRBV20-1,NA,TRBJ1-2,CSAPRETYGYTF,TGCAGTGCCCCGAGAGAGACCTATGGCTACACCTTC
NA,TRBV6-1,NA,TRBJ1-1,CASSEFEAFF,TGTGCCAGCAGTGAGTTTGAAGCTTTCTTT
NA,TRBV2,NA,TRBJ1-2,CASSSYRGQGYTF,TGTGCCAGCAGTTCCTACCGGGGGCAAGGCTACACCTTC
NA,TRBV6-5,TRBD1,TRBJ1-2,CASSYRDRGAYGYIF,TGTGCCAGCAGTTACCGGGACAGGGGGGCTTATGGCTACATCTTC
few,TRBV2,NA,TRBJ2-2,CATTRRESGELFF,TGTGCCACAACGAGACGGGAAAGCGGGGAGCTGTTTTTT
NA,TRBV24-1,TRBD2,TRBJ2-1,CATSDLTSGKAYEQFF,TGTGCCACCAGTGATCTGACTAGCGGGAAGGCTTATGAGCAGTTCTTC
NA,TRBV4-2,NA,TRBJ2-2,CASSPRDKNTGELFF,TGTGCCAGCAGCCCCCGGGACAAGAACACCGGGGAGCTGTTTTTT
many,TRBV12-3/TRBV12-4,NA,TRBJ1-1,CASSFAGTEAFF,TGTGCCAGCAGTTTTGCCGGGACAGAAGCTTTCTTT
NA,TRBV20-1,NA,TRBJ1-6,CSARDRVSYNSPLHF,TGCAGTGCTAGAGACAGGGTTTCTTATAATTCACCCCTCCACTTT
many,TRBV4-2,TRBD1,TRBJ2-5,CASSPRTGPQETQYF,TGTGCCAGCAGCCCTCGGACAGGGCCGCAAGAGACCCAGTACTTC
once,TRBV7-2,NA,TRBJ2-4,CASSLFPTVSIKNIQYF,TGTGCCAGCAGCTTATTCCCGACAGTTTCGATCAAAAACATTCAGTACTTC
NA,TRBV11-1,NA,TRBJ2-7,CASSIGVQAKGSYEQYF,TGTGCCAGCAGCATCGGGGTGCAGGCGAAGGGCTCCTACGAGCAGTACTTC
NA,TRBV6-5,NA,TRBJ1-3,CASSYRDTQSGNTIYF,TGTGCCAGCAGTTACCGGGACACTCAATCTGGAAACACCATATATTTT
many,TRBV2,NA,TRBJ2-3,CASSPRGPDTQYF,TGTGCCAGTAGTCCCCGGGGGCCAGATACGCAGTATTTT
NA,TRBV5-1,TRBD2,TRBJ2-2,CASSLGTGTSGTGELFF,TGCGCCAGCAGCTTGGGCACCGGGACTAGCGGCACCGGGGAGCTGTTTTTT
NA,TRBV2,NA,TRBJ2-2,CASRAGPTGELFF,TGTGCCAGCAGGGCAGGGCCGACCGGGGAGCTGTTTTTT
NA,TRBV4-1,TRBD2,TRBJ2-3,CASSQDGTSTDTQYF,TGCGCCAGCAGCCAAGATGGGACTAGTACAGATACGCAGTATTTT
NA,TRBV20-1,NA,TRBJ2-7,CSYLTENSYEQYF,TGCAGTTACTTGACGGAGAACTCCTACGAGCAGTACTTC
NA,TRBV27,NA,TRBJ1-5,CASSLDRKDQPQHF,TGTGCCAGCAGTCTCGACAGGAAAGATCAGCCCCAGCATTTT
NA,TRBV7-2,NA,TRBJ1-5,CASSLGALNQPQHF,TGTGCCAGCAGCTTAGGGGCGCTCAATCAGCCCCAGCATTTT
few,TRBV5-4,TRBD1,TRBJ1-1,CASSARQGLDTEAFF,TGTGCCAGCAGCGCGCGACAGGGCCTGGACACTGAAGCTTTCTTT
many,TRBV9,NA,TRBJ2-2,CASSVGGRSVQAGELFF,TGTGCCAGCAGCGTAGGAGGGCGGTCGGTGCAGGCCGGGGAGCTGTTTTTT
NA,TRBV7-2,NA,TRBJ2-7,CASSLWGGDTYSYEQYF,TGTGCCAGCAGCTTATGGGGTGGGGACACCTACTCCTACGAGCAGTACTTC
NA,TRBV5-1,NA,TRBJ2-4,CASSPGGGKNIQYF,TGCGCCAGCAGCCCAGGTGGAGGGAAAAACATTCAGTACTTC
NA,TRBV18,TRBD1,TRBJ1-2,CASSQRDREVF,TGTGCCAGCTCACAACGGGACAGGGAGGTCTTC
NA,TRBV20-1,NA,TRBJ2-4,CSALQDRFQYF,TGCAGTGCTCTCCAGGACCGCTTTCAGTACTTC
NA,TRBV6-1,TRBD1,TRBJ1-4,CASSEGRRDSVNEKLFF,TGTGCCAGCAGTGAAGGACGGCGGGACAGCGTTAATGAAAAACTGTTTTTT
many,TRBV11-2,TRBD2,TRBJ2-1,CASSLGTSGKGSYNEQFF,TGTGCCAGCAGCTTAGGGACTAGCGGGAAGGGGTCCTACAATGAGCAGTTCTTC
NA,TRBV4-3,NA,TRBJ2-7,CASSQAPGYEQYF,TGCGCCAGCAGCCAAGCCCCAGGGTACGAGCAGTACTTC
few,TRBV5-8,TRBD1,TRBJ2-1,CASSPRDRDYNEQFF,TGTGCCAGCAGCCCCCGGGACAGGGATTACAATGAGCAGTTCTTC
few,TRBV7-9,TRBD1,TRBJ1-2,CASSLAGGPGYTF,TGTGCCAGCAGCTTAGCAGGGGGCCCTGGCTACACCTTC
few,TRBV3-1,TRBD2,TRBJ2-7,CASSQDRLGLAVSYEQYF,TGTGCCAGCAGCCAAGATCGGCTGGGACTAGCGGTCTCCTACGAGCAGTACTTC
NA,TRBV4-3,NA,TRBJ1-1,CASSRRIEHPEAFF,TGCGCCAGCAGCCGCCGGATAGAACACCCTGAAGCTTTCTTT
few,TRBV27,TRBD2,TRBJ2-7,CASSLSPPTGTSPYEQYF,TGTGCCAGCAGTTTATCCCCTCCGACTGGGACTAGCCCCTACGAGCAGTACTTC
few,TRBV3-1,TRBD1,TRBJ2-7,CASSRTDRIYEQYF,TGTGCCAGCAGCCGTACGGACAGGATCTACGAGCAGTACTTC
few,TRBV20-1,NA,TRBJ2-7,CSARWGEAYEQYF,TGCAGTGCTAGATGGGGGGAAGCCTACGAGCAGTACTTC
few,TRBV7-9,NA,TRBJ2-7,CASSLVGLRSYEQYF,TGTGCCAGCAGCTTAGTGGGGTTAAGGTCCTACGAGCAGTACTTC
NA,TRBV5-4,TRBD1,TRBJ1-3,CASSPGQTSGNTIYF,TGTGCCAGCAGCCCGGGACAGACCTCTGGAAACACCATATATTTT
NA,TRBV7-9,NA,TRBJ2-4,CASSFPGKGAKNIQYF,TGTGCCAGCAGCTTCCCAGGGAAGGGGGCCAAAAACATTCAGTACTTC
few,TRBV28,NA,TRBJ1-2,CASIFRGSYGYTF,TGTGCCAGCATCTTTAGGGGCTCCTATGGCTACACCTTC
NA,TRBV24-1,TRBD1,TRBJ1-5,CATSGTGKNKPQHF,TGTGCCACGAGTGGGACAGGGAAAAACAAGCCCCAGCATTTT
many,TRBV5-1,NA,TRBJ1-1,CASSQQGNTEAFF,TGCGCCAGCAGCCAACAGGGGAACACTGAAGCTTTCTTT
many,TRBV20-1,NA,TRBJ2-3,CSARMTDTQYF,TGCAGTGCTAGAATGACCGATACGCAGTATTTT
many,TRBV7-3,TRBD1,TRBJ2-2,CASSLTGTGESGELFF,TGTGCCAGCAGCTTAACTGGGACAGGGGAGTCCGGGGAGCTGTTTTTT
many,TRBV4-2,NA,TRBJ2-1,CASSQEGGPVGEQFF,TGTGCCAGCAGCCAAGAGGGGGGACCCGTGGGTGAGCAGTTCTTC
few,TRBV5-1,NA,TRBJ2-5,CASSLAEVVLGWETQYF,TGCGCCAGCAGCTTGGCGGAGGTAGTCCTAGGTTGGGAGACCCAGTACTTC
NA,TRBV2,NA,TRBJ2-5,CASSERGQVQETQYF,TGTGCCAGCAGTGAGAGGGGCCAAGTCCAAGAGACCCAGTACTTC
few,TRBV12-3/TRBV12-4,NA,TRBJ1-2,CASSLTGGYGYTF,TGTGCCAGCAGCCTAACGGGGGGCTATGGCTACACCTTC
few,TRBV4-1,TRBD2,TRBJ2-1,CASRQTSGVRNEQFF,TGCGCCAGCAGGCAGACTAGCGGGGTCCGAAATGAGCAGTTCTTC